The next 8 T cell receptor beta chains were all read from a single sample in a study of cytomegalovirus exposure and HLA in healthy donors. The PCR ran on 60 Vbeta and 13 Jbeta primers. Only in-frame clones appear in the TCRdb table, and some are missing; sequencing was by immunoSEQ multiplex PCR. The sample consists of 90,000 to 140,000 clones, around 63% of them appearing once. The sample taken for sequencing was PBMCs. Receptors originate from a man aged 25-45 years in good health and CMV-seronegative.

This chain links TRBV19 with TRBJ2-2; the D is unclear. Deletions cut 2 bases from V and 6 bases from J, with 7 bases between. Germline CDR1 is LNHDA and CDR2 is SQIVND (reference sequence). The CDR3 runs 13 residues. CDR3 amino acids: CASSINPAGELFF. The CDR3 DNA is TGTGCCAGTAGTATAAATCCGGCCGGGGAGCTGTTTTTT.

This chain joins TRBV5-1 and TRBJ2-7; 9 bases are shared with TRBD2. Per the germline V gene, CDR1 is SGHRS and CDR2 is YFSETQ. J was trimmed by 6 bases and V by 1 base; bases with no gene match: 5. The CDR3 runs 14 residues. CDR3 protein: CASSLPGTSTEQYF. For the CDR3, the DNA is TGCGCCAGCAGCTTGCCCGGGACTAGCACCGAGCAGTACTTC.

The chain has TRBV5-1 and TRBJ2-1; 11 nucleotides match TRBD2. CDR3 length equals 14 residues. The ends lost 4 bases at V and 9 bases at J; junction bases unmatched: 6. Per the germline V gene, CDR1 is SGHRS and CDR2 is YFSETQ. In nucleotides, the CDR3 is TGCGCCAGCAGCCAAACTAGCGGGAGAGGTGAGCAGTTCTTC. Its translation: CASSQTSGRGEQFF.

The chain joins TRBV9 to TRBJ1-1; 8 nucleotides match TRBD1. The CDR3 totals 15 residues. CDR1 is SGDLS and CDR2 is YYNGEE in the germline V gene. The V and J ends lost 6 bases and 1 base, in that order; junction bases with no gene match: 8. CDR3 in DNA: TGTGCCAGCAAGCTCCGTCAGGGGGCGAACACTGAAGCTTTCTTT. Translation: CASKLRQGANTEAFF.

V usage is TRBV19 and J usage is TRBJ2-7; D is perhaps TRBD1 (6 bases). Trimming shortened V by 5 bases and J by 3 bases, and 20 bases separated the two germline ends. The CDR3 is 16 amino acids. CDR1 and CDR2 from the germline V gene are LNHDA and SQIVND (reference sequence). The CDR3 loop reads CASSASQGSINYEQYF. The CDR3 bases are TGTGCCAGTAGTGCATCACAGGGCTCAATCAACTACGAGCAGTACTTC. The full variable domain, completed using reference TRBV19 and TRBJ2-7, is DGGITQSPKYLFRKEGQNVTLSCEQNLNHDAMYWYRQDPGQGLRLIYYSQIVNDFQKGDIAEGYSVSREKKESFPLTVTSAQKNPTAFYLCASSASQGSINYEQYFGPGTRLTVT.

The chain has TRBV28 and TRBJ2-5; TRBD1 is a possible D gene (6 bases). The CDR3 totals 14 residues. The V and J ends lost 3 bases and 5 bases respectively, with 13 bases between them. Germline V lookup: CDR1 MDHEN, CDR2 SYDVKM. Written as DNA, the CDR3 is TGTGCCAGCAGTTTCCCCCGGGACACCGAGACCCAGTACTTC. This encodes CASSFPRDTETQYF.

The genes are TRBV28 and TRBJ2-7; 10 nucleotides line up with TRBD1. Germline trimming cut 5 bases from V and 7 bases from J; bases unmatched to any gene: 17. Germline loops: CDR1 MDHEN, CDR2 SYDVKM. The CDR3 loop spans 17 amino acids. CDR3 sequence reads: CASSGDWGDRGLGEQYF. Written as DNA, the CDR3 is TGTGCCAGCAGTGGCGACTGGGGGGACAGGGGTTTGGGGGAGCAGTACTTC.

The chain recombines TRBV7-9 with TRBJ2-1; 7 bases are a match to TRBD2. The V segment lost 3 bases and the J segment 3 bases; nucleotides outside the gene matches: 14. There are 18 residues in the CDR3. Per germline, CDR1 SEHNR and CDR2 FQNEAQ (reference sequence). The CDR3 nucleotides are TGTGCCAGCAGCTTGGGGTCAGGAAGCGGGACGTACTACAATGAGCAGTTCTTC. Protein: CASSLGSGSGTYYNEQFF.